The present TCR beta chain was sequenced within a study of Ad26.COV2.S vaccination and SARS-CoV-2 variants. About the study: Administration of Ad26.COV2.S was intramuscular, either once or twice 56 days apart.

The repertoire was sequenced with immunoSEQ multiplex PCR; TCRdb's copy has only in-frame clones and lacks some. The sample includes around 400,000 clones, around 89% seen only once; the top ten take around 1.8%. General observations from the study: For non-spike TCRs, breadth in vaccine recipients resembled that in placebo recipients. Researchers cautioned that TCR breadth and depth analyses may have underestimated total T cell responses.

Stated treatment: roughly 19 received Ad26.COV2.S at low or high dose, single or two shots; 5 received placebo; per-sample allocation not given. Day 63 after the first injection of vaccine or placebo was the sampling time. This clone was found once. What it binds is unknown. With 6 bases clipped from V and 5 bases from J, the junction kept 1 base outside the gene matches. Germline-derived CDR1 and CDR2 are MNHEY and SVGAGI. There are 13 residues in the CDR3. The chain has TRBV6-5 and TRBJ2-3; 11 nucleotides line up with TRBD2. This clonotype originated in a person between 18 and 60 years old who received the Ad26.COV2.S COVID-19 vaccine or a placebo. The sample in question was peripheral blood, obtained in a trial of Ad26.COV2.S vaccine versus placebo. CDR3 DNA: TGTGCCAGCAGCGGACTAGCGGGAGATACGCAGTATTTT. Translated, it gives CASSGLAGDTQYF.